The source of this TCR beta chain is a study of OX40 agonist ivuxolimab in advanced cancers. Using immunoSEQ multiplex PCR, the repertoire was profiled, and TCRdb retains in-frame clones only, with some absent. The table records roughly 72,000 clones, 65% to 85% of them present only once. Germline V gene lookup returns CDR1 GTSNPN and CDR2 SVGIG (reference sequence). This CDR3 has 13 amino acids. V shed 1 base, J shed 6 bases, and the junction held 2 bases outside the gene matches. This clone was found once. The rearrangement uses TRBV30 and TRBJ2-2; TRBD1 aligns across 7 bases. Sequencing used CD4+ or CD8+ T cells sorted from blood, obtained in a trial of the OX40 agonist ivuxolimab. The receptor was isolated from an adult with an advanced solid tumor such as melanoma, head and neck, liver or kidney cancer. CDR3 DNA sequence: TGTGCCTGGAGTGGTCAGGGGGCCGGGGAGCTGTTTTTT. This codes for CAWSGQGAGELFF.